This TCR beta chain emerged from a study of CD8 T cell repertoires and HIV-1 epitope variants (dated by TCRdb to 2018 to 2020). General notes on the study: In separate culture wells, T cells were stimulated with each of twenty-five peptides that represented autologous and known Gag and Nef epitope variants. Control conditions included a CMV, EBV and flu peptide pool, the Ebola AY9 epitope as negative control, and a no-peptide well. Tested epitopes included three Gag epitope families and Nef HW9 and YT9. T cells were enriched with the EasySep Human T Cell Enrichment Kit and co-cultured with equal numbers of autologous T cell-negative cells as antigen-presenting cells. Cultures ran for 10 days in IMDM with gentamicin, with half-media changes on days 3 and 7 adding IL-2, IL-7 and IL-15. An aliquot of 1M T cells was saved as an uncultured baseline condition, separate from the approximately 80 T cell cultures. A total of some 83 T cell cultures were run, with each culture condition done in triplicate except for one peptide, which was done in duplicate.

TCR beta CDR3 regions were sequenced at survey depth on the immunoSEQ platform. The QIAamp DNA micro kit was used to extract genomic DNA from every cultured and uncultured CD8+ T cell population. Concerning the study's data processing: Samples with fewer than 5,000 productive reads were excluded, resulting in the removal of about 6.5% of the roughly 80 HIV peptide-stimulated cultures. A MANAFEST web app trimmed sequences to CDR3 and removed nonproductive sequences, CDR3s under 5 amino acids, and those not starting C or ending F/W. To count as antigen-specific, a clonotype had to be expanded in at least 2 of 3 replicates compared with the no-peptide control at FDR 0.01, and only within one epitope family. A specific clonotype also had to show a frequency at least fivefold higher than in wells stimulated with peptides from other epitope families. Sourced from immuneACCESS, this table was stored by TCRdb with only in-frame sequences that have V and J called. A share of the clones is absent; for the studies checked, an unresolved V gene accounts for under half, and the remainder has no known explanation. That table supplies the V and J calls and clone size; D and trimming were determined from the DNA. The sample table contains approximately 5,000 clones; only one count was recorded for roughly 70% of them. Around 40% of the sample rests with the top ten.

The EasySep Human CD8+ T Cell Enrichment Kit was used on day 10 to isolate CD8+ T cells from every culture. CDR1 and CDR2 are drawn from the germline V gene (reference sequence): SGHKS, YYEKEE. Relative to germline, V is 0 bases shorter and J is 3 bases shorter, with 6 bases between their ends. Inclusive of the bounding cysteine and phenylalanine, the CDR3 is 13 residues long. The sequence is cut down to CDR3 DNA, 39 bases in frame from base 1. About this clone: Its antigen specificity is not known. No per-base quality is available; no much larger clone lies one base away.

General findings and caveats noted by the study authors: Five or six clonotypes recognized the Nef KF9 family and one the HW9 family, with no responses to the TAALDMSHF plasma variant. Eight to ten antigen-specific TCR beta clonotypes were identified, of which about six appeared to be cross-reactive for autologous or known escape epitope variants. The assay identified only TCR beta chains and indicated proliferation in response to antigen, without indicating T cell function or cytokine profile.

The rearrangement joined TRBV5-5 to TRBJ1-1, with no D gene named confidently. This receptor was obtained from a male donor with HIV. Sequenced: cultured CD8+ T cells derived from PBMCs. Read as DNA, the sequence is TGTGCCAGCAGCTTGGCCAGCGACACTGAAGCTTTCTTT. Its product reads: CASSLASDTEAFF. Outside the CDR3, residues come from the reference TRBV5-5 and TRBJ1-1 proteins, so the full variable domain is: DAGVTQSPTHLIKTRGQQVTLRCSPISGHKSVSWYQQVLGQGPQFIFQYYEKEERGRGNFPDRFSARQFPNYSSELNVNALLLGDSALYLCASSLASDTEAFFGQGTRLTVV.